The rows below give T cell receptor beta chains drawn from one sample of a study of blood T cell repertoires in COVID-19. Libraries were prepared by immunoSEQ multiplex PCR; TCRdb keeps only in-frame clonotypes and omits some of them. This sample has around 190,000 clones, with around nine tenths found just once. Material for sequencing was peripheral blood. The receptors derive from a man aged 45-60 years with COVID-19, enrolled during active disease. Each CDR3 is given with its conserved first and last residue. D genes are given only for firm matches. Rows may omit the clone size; those that give it use once, few, many or a size class.

d_gene: NA
len: 14
abundance: NA
v_gene: TRBV2
j_gene: TRBJ2-5
CDR3nt: TGTGCCAGCAGCGCCGGGGTGTACCAAGAGACCCAGTACTTC
CDR3aa: CASSAGVYQETQYF

d_gene: NA
len: 15
abundance: NA
v_gene: TRBV9
j_gene: TRBJ2-3
CDR3nt: TGTGCCAGCAGCGTAGAGGACACCCTCACAGATACGCAGTATTTT
CDR3aa: CASSVEDTLTDTQYF

d_gene: NA
len: 15
abundance: NA
v_gene: TRBV19
j_gene: TRBJ2-2
CDR3nt: TGTGCCAGTAATGTAGGAGCTCCACTAACCGGGGAGCTGTTTTTT
CDR3aa: CASNVGAPLTGELFF

d_gene: NA
len: 16
abundance: NA
v_gene: TRBV3-1/TRBV3-2
j_gene: TRBJ1-2
CDR3nt: TGTGCCAGCAGCCAAGATGTATCGGGGCCAGGGGTTGGCTACACCTTC
CDR3aa: CASSQDVSGPGVGYTF

d_gene: TRBD2
len: 13
abundance: NA
v_gene: TRBV7-9
j_gene: TRBJ2-7
CDR3nt: TGTGCCAGCAGCTTAACTAGCGCCTACGAGCAGTACTTC
CDR3aa: CASSLTSAYEQYF

d_gene: TRBD2
len: 17
abundance: few
v_gene: TRBV4-2
j_gene: TRBJ2-5
CDR3nt: TGTGCCAGCAGCGAGGGATTACTAGCGGGAAACGCAGAGACCCAGTACTTC
CDR3aa: CASSEGLLAGNAETQYF

d_gene: TRBD2
len: 14
abundance: NA
v_gene: TRBV5-1
j_gene: TRBJ2-2
CDR3nt: TGCGCCAGCAGCTTGATTAGCGGGACCGGGGAGCTGTTTTTT
CDR3aa: CASSLISGTGELFF

d_gene: TRBD2
len: 18
abundance: NA
v_gene: TRBV5-4
j_gene: TRBJ2-1
CDR3nt: TGTGCCAGCAGCTTGGCCGTGACTAGCGGGGGGCTTTACAATGAGCAGTTCTTC
CDR3aa: CASSLAVTSGGLYNEQFF

d_gene: NA
len: 13
abundance: NA
v_gene: TRBV29-1
j_gene: TRBJ1-1
CDR3nt: TGCAGCGTTGAAAGGCAGCGGAACACTGAAGCTTTCTTT
CDR3aa: CSVERQRNTEAFF

d_gene: TRBD2
len: 16
abundance: NA
v_gene: TRBV7-3
j_gene: TRBJ2-2
CDR3nt: TGTGCCAGCAGCTTACTGGCGGGAGGAGAGTCCGGGGAGCTGTTTTTT
CDR3aa: CASSLLAGGESGELFF

d_gene: NA
len: 20
abundance: NA
v_gene: TRBV12-2
j_gene: TRBJ2-1
CDR3nt: TGTGCAAGTCGCTTGACTAGTAGGTCCGCCGAGTGCGGCTCCTACAATGAGCAGTTCTTC
CDR3aa: CASRLTSRSAECGSYNEQFF

d_gene: NA
len: 14
abundance: NA
v_gene: TRBV30
j_gene: TRBJ2-2
CDR3nt: TGTGCCTGGGAGCCGGGGGTGGACACCGGGGAGCTGTTTTTT
CDR3aa: CAWEPGVDTGELFF

d_gene: NA
len: 18
abundance: NA
v_gene: TRBV27
j_gene: TRBJ2-5
CDR3nt: TGTGCCAGCAGTTTAAGGGGAAACAGGGCCTCCCGGGTAGAGACCCAGTACTTC
CDR3aa: CASSLRGNRASRVETQYF